The present T cell receptor (beta chain) was sequenced within a study of T cells in narcolepsy. Looking at the study overall: Donors had narcolepsy type 1 or type 2, or were healthy controls. Findings and caveats of the study: Same-patient CSF and blood CD4+ T cell clonotypes included HCRT-specific and TRIB2-specific autoreactive ones.

Here immunoSEQ multiplex PCR was the method, and the copy in TCRdb shows in-frame clones only, minus some. The table has some 17,000 clones, more than 75% seen once. This clone was detected only once. Its cognate antigen is unknown. Trimming left V 5 bases short and J 0 bases short, with 22 bases between. The CDR3 has 18 amino acids. Germline V gene data show CDR1 as SGHTA and CDR2 as FQGNSA. This chain uses TRBV7-2 with TRBJ2-5; D gene uncertain. This clonotype was sampled from a human donor in good health. The sample taken for sequencing was memory (CD45RA-) CD4+ T cells from blood. CDR3 sequence: CASSRKKRMGTYQETQYF. The CDR3 nucleotides read TGTGCCAGCAGCCGAAAAAAAAGAATGGGTACCTACCAAGAGACCCAGTACTTC.